This is a list of T cell receptor beta chains from one sample in a study of blood T cell repertoires in COVID-19. Data came from immunoSEQ multiplex PCR; TCRdb stores just in-frame clones and leaves some out. Here the sample spans 85,000 to 130,000 clones, roughly nine tenths being singletons. Material for sequencing was peripheral blood. These receptors were collected from a human donor in a cohort sampled during active COVID-19. Both conserved end residues are part of each CDR3. D genes are given only for firm matches.

D gene: .
J gene: TRBJ2-6
V gene: TRBV21-1
CDR3 protein: CASSNLRGSGANVLTF

D gene: .
J gene: TRBJ2-7
V gene: TRBV12-3/TRBV12-4
CDR3 protein: CASSSGASYEQYF

D gene: .
J gene: TRBJ1-6
V gene: TRBV7-3
CDR3 protein: CASSPAGGGNSPLHF

D gene: TRBD2
J gene: TRBJ2-5
V gene: TRBV19
CDR3 protein: CASSNSGLAGETQYF

D gene: .
J gene: TRBJ1-1
V gene: TRBV3-1/TRBV3-2
CDR3 protein: CASSQEYAGPGTEAFF

D gene: .
J gene: TRBJ1-4
V gene: TRBV7-9
CDR3 protein: CASSLGGTNEKLFF

D gene: TRBD2
J gene: TRBJ2-1
V gene: TRBV7-9
CDR3 protein: CASSLQAGGYNEQFF

D gene: TRBD1
J gene: TRBJ2-5
V gene: TRBV28
CDR3 protein: CASRPPGTVETQYF

D gene: TRBD1
J gene: TRBJ2-7
V gene: TRBV25-1
CDR3 protein: CASSDGQGSLSYEQYF

D gene: .
J gene: TRBJ2-2
V gene: TRBV5-1
CDR3 protein: CASSLEGGPLTGELFF

D gene: TRBD2
J gene: TRBJ2-7
V gene: TRBV2
CDR3 protein: CASRTSGSYEQYF

D gene: .
J gene: TRBJ2-2
V gene: TRBV14
CDR3 protein: CASSQRGTSPGELFF

D gene: .
J gene: TRBJ1-1
V gene: TRBV19
CDR3 protein: CASRDPPDRMNTEAFF

D gene: TRBD2
J gene: TRBJ2-5
V gene: TRBV7-3
CDR3 protein: CASSREYMGLPETQYF

D gene: TRBD2
J gene: TRBJ2-7
V gene: TRBV9
CDR3 protein: CASSVEGGGAEEQYF